One sample yielded the 28 T cell receptor beta chains listed below, sequenced in a study of regulatory T cells in long-lasting Graves disease. The authors built TCR beta libraries using iRepertoire HTBI primers and Arm-PCR of CDR3 regions. TCRdb fed the multiplex PCR reads into MiXCR, producing one record per CDR3 protein. The data contain over 450,000 distinct CDR3 sequences, approximately 12% of them singletons. As for time point: newly diagnosed GD, antithyroid drugs for less than 3 months. Preparation of the TCR library used RNA extracted from PBMCs. In addition, the sample was reused for a study of T cells in Graves' hyperthyroidism and ophthalmopathy.

The input for sequencing was peripheral blood mononuclear cells (PBMCs), taken at new diagnosis, from a patient treated with antithyroid drugs. The receptors were gathered from a woman in her thirties with Graves disease.

V gene TRBV20-1 combines with J gene TRBJ1-1; 8 bases match TRBD1. The V segment lost 4 bases and the J segment 3 bases; nucleotides outside the gene matches: 10. Germline CDR1 is DFQATT and CDR2 is SNEGSKA (reference sequence). The CDR3 has 15 residues. CDR3 sequence (DNA): TGCAGTGCTACCGGCGGCAGGGGGCGTGACACTGAAGCTTTCTTT. As protein: CSATGGRGRDTEAFF.

This clonotype occurred a few times. The rearrangement uses TRBV5-5 and TRBJ2-3; tentatively, D is TRBD1 (6 bases). The CDR3 is 21 residues long. V lost 4 bases to trimming and J lost 2 bases, with 32 bases between them. Looked up from germline, CDR1 is SGHKS and CDR2 is YYEKEE (reference sequence). In nucleotides, the CDR3 is TGTGCCAGCAGCCCCTTTGGGCCCGGGACAAGTCCGCTCGGGTTCACAGATACGCAGTATTTT. The encoded protein is CASSPFGPGTSPLGFTDTQYF.

This chain joins TRBV20-1 and TRBJ2-7, with 8 bases identical to TRBD2. V was pared by 1 base and J by 2 bases, with 4 bases of the junction left unmatched. The CDR3 totals 14 residues. Germline V gives CDR1 DFQATT, CDR2 SNEGSKA (reference sequence). The DNA of the CDR3 is TGCAGTGCTAGAGGGGGACTAGGTACCTACGAGCAGTACTTC. This encodes CSARGGLGTYEQYF.

This clonotype was observed at least ten times. This CDR3 is CAWSTGIYQPQHF. The CDR3 nucleotides are TGTGCCTGGTCGACAGGGATCTATCAGCCCCAGCATTTT. The chain carries TRBV30 and TRBJ1-5; TRBD1 agrees at 7 bases. V gave up 5 bases and J gave up 5 bases; unmatched junction bases: 6. From germline, CDR1 is GTSNPN and CDR2 SVGIG (reference sequence). The length of the CDR3 is 13 residues.

In its sample, this clonotype was seen many times. The chain carries TRBV29-1 and TRBJ2-5; maybe TRBD1 (5 bases). V was trimmed by 0 bases and J by 2 bases, leaving 7 bases between them. This CDR3 region has 13 residues. Per germline, CDR1 SQVTM and CDR2 ANQGSEA. The DNA for the CDR3 is TGCAGCGTTGAAGAGACAGTTCAAGAGACCCAGTACTTC. The encoded protein is CSVEETVQETQYF.

The DNA of the CDR3 is TGCGCCAGCAGCCGGGGGATCGGGGAAAAACTGTTTTTT. Translated: CASSRGIGEKLFF. The rearrangement links TRBV4-1 to TRBJ1-4; TRBD1 is a possible D gene (5 bases). Looked up from germline, CDR1 is MGHRA and CDR2 is YSYEKL. Trimming removed 4 bases from V and 8 bases from J, with 11 bases in between. The CDR3 has 13 residues.

In its sample, this clonotype was seen many times. This rearrangement joins TRBV9 to TRBJ2-7; a weak D match, TRBD1 (6 bases). The CDR3 runs to 14 residues. Germline CDR1 SGDLS, CDR2 YYNGEE. The germline V and J ends were trimmed by 3 bases and 3 bases, with 13 bases remaining between them. CDR3: CASSEEDSLYEQYF. The CDR3 region has the DNA TGTGCCAGCAGCGAGGAGGACAGTCTCTACGAGCAGTACTTC.

This clonotype has a count of ten or more. The chain couples TRBV9 to TRBJ2-1; tentative D call: TRBD1 (6 bases). The V end was cut by 0 bases, the J end by 9 bases, with 10 bases between. The germline V gene has CDR1 SGDLS and CDR2 YYNGEE. The CDR3 has 13 amino acids. The CDR3 DNA reads TGTGCCAGCAGCGTAGAGACGGACAGTGAGCAGTTCTTC. Protein: CASSVETDSEQFF.

This clonotype was detected a few times. V and J are TRBV19 and TRBJ2-7; 10 bases map to TRBD1. This CDR3 has 18 amino acids. CDR1 and CDR2 from the germline V gene are LNHDA and SQIVND (reference sequence). The trim removed 6 bases at V and 5 bases at J, leaving 19 bases unmatched. The CDR3 coding sequence is TGTGCCAGTAGCCCTCGGAAGTCCGGGACAGGGGTGTCCCACGAGCAGTACTTC. It encodes CASSPRKSGTGVSHEQYF.

This chain connects TRBV6-1 to TRBJ2-3; TRBD1 matches 9 bases. V lost 6 bases, J lost 1 base, and 2 bases stayed unmatched. Germline V gives CDR1 MNHNS, CDR2 SASEGT. The CDR3 extends over 14 amino acids. CDR3 nucleotide sequence: TGTGCCAGCAGGAGACAGGGGGGCACAGATACGCAGTATTTT. Amino acids: CASRRQGGTDTQYF.

This clonotype occurred many times. The chain is built from TRBV12-3 or TRBV12-4 and TRBJ1-3, with D tentatively TRBD1 (6 bases). The CDR3 is 14 residues long. The V end lost 6 bases, the J end lost 2 bases, and 11 bases lay between the germline ends. CDR3 DNA: TGTGCCAGCAGCCAAACAGGGACTGGAAACACCATATATTTT. This gives the protein CASSQTGTGNTIYF.

This clonotype was seen ten or more times. The V call is TRBV11-2, the J call TRBJ2-1; D is undetermined. Per the germline V gene, CDR1 is SGHAT and CDR2 is FQNNGV. CDR3 size: 14 residues. Trimming took 3 bases from V and 0 from J, leaving 6 bases between them. Here the CDR3 DNA reads TGTGCCAGCAGCTTTATAAACTCCTACAATGAGCAGTTCTTC. This sequence encodes CASSFINSYNEQFF.

At least ten counts were recorded for this clonotype. The chain couples TRBV4-1 to TRBJ1-4; no clear D. CDR3 length equals 14 residues. Germline assignment: CDR1 MGHRA and CDR2 YSYEKL. The V gene lost 0 bases and the J gene lost 5 bases, with 7 bases spanning the gap. In DNA form, the CDR3 reads TGCGCCAGCAGCCAAGAAAGAGGAAATGAAAAACTGTTTTTT. This encodes CASSQERGNEKLFF.

This clonotype has ten or more counts. This chain connects TRBV19 to TRBJ1-3; D is unclear. The CDR3 runs to 13 residues. The V and J ends lost 7 bases and 2 bases respectively, with 9 bases between them. CDR1 is LNHDA, CDR2 SQIVND, per germline (reference sequence). CDR3 sequence: CASIQMAGNTIYF. CDR3 bases: TGTGCCAGTATCCAGATGGCTGGAAACACCATATATTTT.

This clonotype has only a few counts. The chain has TRBV6-2 or TRBV6-3 and TRBJ1-2; possible D gene TRBD1, 5 bases. This CDR3 is built from 13 residues. Germline loops: CDR1 MNHEY, CDR2 SVGEGT. The V end was cut by 5 bases, the J end by 3 bases, with 10 bases between. The CDR3 DNA reads TGTGCCAGCAGTAGGGGTTTCGACTATGGCTACACCTTC. It translates to CASSRGFDYGYTF.

At least ten counts were recorded for this clonotype. This chain connects TRBV6-2 or TRBV6-3 to TRBJ1-2, with 9 bases lining up with TRBD1. With 4 bases clipped from V and 7 bases from J, the junction kept 4 bases outside the gene matches. CDR3 length equals 13 residues. Germline values: CDR1 MNHEY, CDR2 SVGEGT. The CDR3 region has the DNA TGTGCCAGCAGTTTACAGGGGGCGCCTGGCTACACCTTC. As protein: CASSLQGAPGYTF.

In this sample, this clonotype turned up many times. The CDR3 bases are TGTGCCAGCAGTTTAACAGGAAAGACGCAGTATTTT. Protein sequence: CASSLTGKTQYF. The gene calls are TRBV6-2 or TRBV6-3 and TRBJ2-3; perhaps TRBD1 as D (5 bases). Between the trimmed V and J ends, which lost 4 bases and 9 bases, there was a span of 11 bases. The CDR3 has 12 residues. Germline CDR1 and CDR2: MNHEY and SVGEGT.

The gene calls are TRBV6-2 or TRBV6-3 and TRBJ2-6; TRBD2 might be the D (6 bases). Trimming took 2 bases from V and 2 from J, leaving 13 bases between them. The CDR3 extends over 17 amino acids. CDR1 and CDR2 (germline): MNHEY, SVGEGT. DNA of the CDR3: TGTGCCAGCAGTTACAATCCCGGGGGTACTGGGGCCAACGTCCTGACTTTC. Protein: CASSYNPGGTGANVLTF.

The chain joins TRBV20-1 to TRBJ1-5; D possibly corresponds to TRBD1 (5 bases). The CDR3 loop spans 13 amino acids. Trimming removed 3 bases from V and 3 bases from J, with 9 bases in between. In germline, CDR1 is DFQATT, CDR2 SNEGSKA (reference sequence). The CDR3 protein is CSARRDYNQPQHF. CDR3 DNA: TGCAGTGCTAGGCGGGACTACAATCAGCCCCAGCATTTT.

This clonotype was found a few times. An end of the junction differs from the germline gene, which may be a read error. V and J are TRBV11-1 and TRBJ2-5; TRBD2 agrees at 8 bases. The CDR3 is made up of 16 amino acids. The germline V gene has CDR1 SGHAT and CDR2 FQDESV (reference sequence). CDR3 sequence (DNA): TGCGCCAGCAGCCAAGATATAGGGGGACTAGGGGAGACCCAGTACTTC. Translated, it gives CASSQDIGGLGETQYF.

This clonotype was counted many times. The chain couples TRBV12-3 or TRBV12-4 to TRBJ2-5, with 11 bases identical to TRBD2. This CDR3 is built from 15 residues. Trimming removed 2 bases from V and 3 bases from J; junction bases left unmatched: 2. CDR3 region: CASSLKGLAEETQYF. The CDR3 bases are TGTGCCAGCAGTTTAAAGGGACTAGCGGAAGAGACCCAGTACTTC.

Here the CDR3 reads CAISELNRGLNTEAFF. The CDR3 nucleotides read TGTGCCATCAGTGAGTTGAACAGGGGATTGAACACTGAAGCTTTCTTT. The chain recombines TRBV10-3 with TRBJ1-1; TRBD1 aligns across 7 bases. The V segment lost 1 base and the J segment 0 bases; nucleotides outside the gene matches: 5. Per germline, CDR1 ENHRY and CDR2 SYGVKD. The CDR3 totals 16 residues.

This clonotype was counted ten times or more. This chain joins TRBV11-2 and TRBJ2-7, with TRBD1 identical over 10 bases. With 5 bases clipped from V and 6 bases from J, the junction kept 10 bases outside the gene matches. The V gene's germline CDR1 is SGHAT and CDR2 FQNNGV. The length of the CDR3 is 15 residues. For the CDR3, the DNA is TGTGCCAGCAGCCCCGGGGGACAGGGGACGGGCGAGCAGTACTTC. It translates to CASSPGGQGTGEQYF.

This clonotype was picked up many times. V usage is TRBV27 and J usage is TRBJ2-7; no clear D. The V gene's germline CDR1 is MNHEY and CDR2 SMNVEV (reference sequence). V shed 6 bases and J shed 0 bases, with 9 bases lying between them. The CDR3 extends over 13 amino acids. CDR3 bases: TGTGCCAGCAGCGATACCCTCTCCTACGAGCAGTACTTC. It specifies CASSDTLSYEQYF.

In its sample, this clonotype was seen many times. One junction end disagrees with the germline gene, perhaps due to a read error. The chain has TRBV19 and TRBJ2-2; perhaps TRBD1 as D (5 bases). Germline CDR1 LNHDA, CDR2 SQIVND (reference sequence). CDR3 length: 13 residues. This CDR3 reads CASSIDSTGELFF. The CDR3 DNA reads TGTGCCAGTAGCATAGACAGCACCGGGGAGCTGTTTTTT.

This clonotype has only a few counts. The V call is TRBV7-9, the J call TRBJ2-5; 7 positions agree with TRBD1. CDR1 and CDR2 from the germline V gene are SEHNR and FQNEAQ (reference sequence). This CDR3 is 16 amino acids long. The V and J ends lost 1 base and 5 bases, in that order; junction bases with no gene match: 10. This CDR3 is CASSLDIGGAEETQYF. The CDR3 DNA sequence: TGTGCCAGCAGCTTAGACATAGGGGGCGCAGAGGAGACCCAGTACTTC.

This clonotype was seen a handful of times. This rearrangement joins TRBV10-2 to TRBJ2-2; 7 bases match TRBD2. Germline CDR1 and CDR2: WSHSY and SAAADI. J gave up 6 bases and V 2 bases, and 3 bases lay outside the gene matches. The CDR3 is 14 residues long. The CDR3 region has the DNA TGCGCCAGCAGTGAGAGGCTAGCGGCCGGGGAGCTGTTTTTT. Its translation: CASSERLAAGELFF.

The chain joins TRBV19 to TRBJ1-5, with no clear D. This CDR3 is built from 13 residues. Deletions cut 4 bases from V and 2 bases from J, with 6 bases between. Per the germline V gene, CDR1 is LNHDA and CDR2 is SQIVND (reference sequence). CDR3 protein: CASSKSRNQPQHF. CDR3 sequence (DNA): TGTGCCAGTAGTAAAAGCCGCAATCAGCCCCAGCATTTT.